These 29 T cell receptor beta chains were all obtained from the same sample, sequenced in a study of blood T cell repertoires in COVID-19. Clones were sequenced by immunoSEQ multiplex PCR, and TCRdb holds only the in-frame ones, with some missing. The sample yields more than 400,000 clones, approximately 85% seen once. Sequenced sample: peripheral blood. The receptors here all came from a human donor in a cohort sampled during active COVID-19.

The gene calls are TRBV5-1 and TRBJ1-3; 7 bases align to TRBD1. This CDR3 contains 15 residues. After removal of 0 bases from V and 4 bases from J, the junction contained 4 bases not matched to a gene. In germline, CDR1 is SGHRS, CDR2 YFSETQ. CDR3 nucleotide sequence: TGCGCCAGCAGCTTGGGACAGGGTGGAGGAAACACCATATATTTT. This gives the protein CASSLGQGGGNTIYF.

The rearrangement links TRBV27 to TRBJ2-7; no definite D call. Germline V gene sequence: CDR1 MNHEY, CDR2 SMNVEV (reference sequence). The CDR3 contains 15 residues. The germline V and J ends were trimmed by 1 base and 3 bases, with 13 bases remaining between them. The CDR3 is CASSLLASRIYEQYF. The CDR3 bases are TGTGCCAGCAGTTTATTGGCATCGAGGATCTACGAGCAGTACTTC.

The rearrangement uses TRBV28 and TRBJ2-3; 7 bases agree with TRBD2. CDR1 and CDR2 from the germline V gene are MDHEN and SYDVKM. The V segment lost 7 bases and the J segment 4 bases; nucleotides outside the gene matches: 8. This CDR3 has 14 residues. CDR3 DNA: TGTGCCAGCATTCTCGCTGGGGGGGCAGATACGCAGTATTTT. Encoded protein: CASILAGGADTQYF.

The V gene is TRBV5-4, the J gene TRBJ1-2; TRBD1 matches 7 bases. V shed 4 bases, J shed 5 bases, and the junction held 8 bases outside the gene matches. This CDR3 is 14 amino acids long. Germline V gene data show CDR1 as SGHNT and CDR2 as YYREEE (reference sequence). CDR3: CASSQETGAYGYTF. The CDR3 DNA reads as TGTGCCAGCAGCCAAGAAACAGGGGCATATGGCTACACCTTC.

This clone showed up many times. The J gene is TRBJ1-2, the V gene TRBV5-1; TRBD1 is a possible D gene (6 bases). CDR1 SGHRS and CDR2 YFSETQ come from the germline V gene. The ends were cut back, 0 bases at V and 7 bases at J, with 22 bases in the middle. CDR3 length: 17 residues. The CDR3 nucleotides read TGCGCCAGCAGCTTGGGAGACAGGTTGGGATATGGAGGTGGCTACACCTTC. Its protein is CASSLGDRLGYGGGYTF.

This chain connects TRBV5-6 to TRBJ1-1, with a tentative D call TRBD1 (6 bases). There are 14 residues in the CDR3. Germline V gene lookup returns CDR1 SGHDT and CDR2 YYEEEE. Deletions cut 2 bases from V and 0 bases from J, with 8 bases between. The CDR3 protein is CASSFGGLNTEAFF. In nucleotides, the CDR3 is TGTGCCAGCAGCTTTGGGGGCCTGAACACTGAAGCTTTCTTT.

The chain couples TRBV5-4 to TRBJ2-5; a possible D gene is TRBD1 (6 bases). Trimming took off 2 bases at V and 5 bases at J, with 10 bases between the two ends. There are 13 residues in the CDR3. CDR1 is SGHNT, CDR2 YYREEE, per germline (reference sequence). For the CDR3, the DNA is TGTGCCAGCAGCTTCTACAGGGAGGAGACCCAGTACTTC. Protein: CASSFYREETQYF. The whole variable domain, remainder taken from reference TRBV5-4 and TRBJ2-5, is ETGVTQSPTHLIKTRGQQVTLRCSSQSGHNTVSWYQQALGQGPQFIFQYYREEENGRGNFPPRFSGLQFPNYSSELNVNALELDDSALYLCASSFYREETQYFGPGTRLLVL.

The V and J genes are TRBV7-9 and TRBJ1-1; 7 bases fit TRBD1. The CDR3 contains 15 residues. V was pared by 1 base and J by 5 bases, with 7 bases of the junction left unmatched. Germline V CDR1 and CDR2: SEHNR, FQNEAQ (reference sequence). The CDR3 region has the DNA TGTGCCAGCAGCTTAGAGCGCAGGGGGAAAACTGAAGCTTTCTTT. Translated: CASSLERRGKTEAFF.

This chain connects TRBV27 to TRBJ2-1; 8 nucleotides agree with TRBD2. The CDR3 loop spans 19 amino acids. V lost 2 bases and J lost 2; bases outside the gene matches: 14. The V gene's germline CDR1 is MNHEY and CDR2 SMNVEV (reference sequence). CDR3 protein: CASSLIPSGLSTTYNEQFF. The CDR3 bases are TGTGCCAGCAGTTTAATCCCTAGCGGGCTCAGCACAACCTACAATGAGCAGTTCTTC.

The chain employs TRBV18 and TRBJ1-5; D is ambiguous. Germline V gene sequence: CDR1 KGHSH, CDR2 LQKENI. The CDR3 extends over 13 amino acids. Trimming removed 0 bases from V and 6 bases from J, with 6 bases in between. This CDR3 reads CASSPPGLQPQHF. CDR3 DNA: TGTGCCAGCTCACCACCTGGGCTTCAGCCCCAGCATTTT.

The DNA of the CDR3 is TGTGCCAGCAGCGGAAAGACAGGGTATGGCTACACCTTC. Translation gives CASSGKTGYGYTF. The chain joins TRBV7-3 to TRBJ1-2, with TRBD1 identical over 7 bases. The V gene's germline CDR1 is SGHTA and CDR2 FQGTGA. V shed 5 bases and J 5 bases; nucleotides not matched to a gene: 5. This CDR3 is 13 amino acids long.

The chain recombines TRBV7-6 with TRBJ2-2; 10 positions agree with TRBD2. The CDR3 extends over 16 amino acids. The germline V gene has CDR1 SGHVS and CDR2 FNYEAQ. The trim removed 5 bases at V and 6 bases at J, leaving 9 bases unmatched. CDR3 coding DNA: TGTGCCAGCAGCGCCCGACTAGCGGGTGGACCCGGGGAGCTGTTTTTT. It yields the protein CASSARLAGGPGELFF.

V gene TRBV11-2 combines with J gene TRBJ1-6, with D possibly TRBD1 on 5 matching bases. In germline, CDR1 is SGHAT, CDR2 FQNNGV. The CDR3 runs to 14 residues. V lost 0 bases and J lost 9, with 9 bases in between. The CDR3 loop is CASSLDQGSSPLHF. In DNA form, the CDR3 reads TGTGCCAGCAGCTTAGACCAGGGTAGTTCACCCCTCCACTTT.

The chain combines TRBV7-9 with TRBJ2-7; D is perhaps TRBD2 (6 bases). V lost 2 bases, J lost 0 bases, and 11 bases lay in between. Germline loops: CDR1 SEHNR, CDR2 FQNEAQ (reference sequence). The CDR3 is 15 amino acids. CDR3 amino acids: CASSLQGSGSYEQYF. The CDR3, as DNA: TGTGCCAGCAGCTTACAAGGTAGCGGCTCCTACGAGCAGTACTTC.

J is TRBJ2-6 and V is TRBV5-4, with TRBD1 matching over 10 bases. Germline V CDR1 and CDR2: SGHNT, YYREEE (reference sequence). This CDR3 has 18 residues. The ends lost 4 bases at V and 2 bases at J; junction bases unmatched: 9. Here the CDR3 reads CASSPWDRGYPGANVLTF. As DNA, the CDR3 is TGTGCCAGCAGCCCGTGGGACAGGGGTTACCCTGGGGCCAACGTCCTGACTTTC. The variable domain in full, with the rest retrieved from reference TRBV5-4 and TRBJ2-6, is ETGVTQSPTHLIKTRGQQVTLRCSSQSGHNTVSWYQQALGQGPQFIFQYYREEENGRGNFPPRFSGLQFPNYSSELNVNALELDDSALYLCASSPWDRGYPGANVLTFGAGSRLTVL.

The chain couples TRBV24-1 to TRBJ2-3, with TRBD1 identical over 7 bases. This CDR3 has 14 amino acids. Germline CDR1 is KGHDR and CDR2 is SFDVKD. The V segment lost 4 bases and the J segment 5 bases; nucleotides outside the gene matches: 5. The CDR3 DNA follows: TGTGCCACCAGTGAGGGGACAGCTGGAGATACGCAGTATTTT. It encodes CATSEGTAGDTQYF.

V gene TRBV5-1 combines with J gene TRBJ2-6, with D maybe TRBD1 (5 bases). This CDR3 comprises 16 residues. With 3 bases removed from V and 0 bases from J, the gap between germline ends came to 10 bases. CDR1 and CDR2 (germline): SGHRS, YFSETQ. Written as DNA, the CDR3 is TGCGCCAGCAGCTCCCAGGGATTCTCTGGGGCCAACGTCCTGACTTTC. This encodes CASSSQGFSGANVLTF.

As regards this clone: Germline and junction disagree at one end, which may indicate a read error. This chain links TRBV28 with TRBJ1-2, with D maybe TRBD1 (6 bases). Germline V gene lookup returns CDR1 MDHEN and CDR2 SYDVKM. The CDR3 covers 13 residues. The CDR3 loop reads CASRTQGKIEHQF. In DNA form, the CDR3 reads TGTGCCAGCAGAACGCAGGGGAAAATTGAGCATCAATTC.

This rearrangement joins TRBV9 to TRBJ2-7; 10 nucleotides agree with TRBD2. The CDR3 loop spans 16 amino acids. Looked up from germline, CDR1 is SGDLS and CDR2 is YYNGEE. Unmatched junction bases numbered 6, after V lost 2 bases and J lost 1 base. The CDR3 nucleotides read TGTGCCAGCAGCGTCGCCGGGACTAGCGCGTCCTACGAGCAGTACTTC. The encoded protein is CASSVAGTSASYEQYF.

V is TRBV28 and J is TRBJ1-1; D remains ambiguous. Germline lookup yields CDR1 MDHEN and CDR2 SYDVKM. The V and J ends lost 6 bases and 5 bases respectively, with 10 bases between them. The CDR3 is made up of 12 amino acids. The CDR3: CASSYIRTEAFF. CDR3 coding DNA: TGTGCCAGCAGCTATATCCGGACTGAAGCTTTCTTT.

This clone turned up a few times. The rearrangement uses TRBV3-1 (or the pseudogene TRBV3-2) and TRBJ2-1; 10 nucleotides line up with TRBD2. The CDR3 has 16 residues. V lost 4 bases, J lost 10 bases, and 13 bases stayed unmatched. Germline lookup yields CDR1 LGHDT and CDR2 YNNKEL (reference sequence). The chain's CDR3 is CASSPWASGSSDEQFF. The CDR3 region has the DNA TGTGCCAGCAGCCCCTGGGCTAGCGGGAGTTCGGACGAGCAGTTCTTC.

V gene TRBV7-2 combines with J gene TRBJ2-7; 8 nucleotides match TRBD1. Germline-derived CDR1 and CDR2 are SGHTA and FQGNSA. V gave up 5 bases and J gave up 2 bases; unmatched junction bases: 11. The length of the CDR3 is 16 residues. The CDR3 sequence is CASSHKGGQAAYEQYF. The CDR3 DNA is TGTGCCAGCAGCCATAAGGGGGGACAGGCTGCCTACGAGCAGTACTTC. Complete variable domain (other parts from reference TRBV7-2 and TRBJ2-7): GAGVSQSPSNKVTEKGKDVELRCDPISGHTALYWYRQSLGQGLEFLIYFQGNSAPDKSGLPSDRFSAERTGGSVSTLTIQRTQQEDSAVYLCASSHKGGQAAYEQYFGPGTRLTVT.

This chain links TRBV11-2 with TRBJ2-7; 11 positions agree with TRBD2. The CDR3 covers 15 residues. Germline V lookup: CDR1 SGHAT, CDR2 FQNNGV. V gave up 4 bases and J gave up 7 bases; unmatched junction bases: 9. DNA for the CDR3: TGTGCCAGCAGCTCGCGGGGGACTAGCGGCCTGGAGCAGTACTTC. As protein: CASSSRGTSGLEQYF.

This clone is a singleton in its sample. V usage is TRBV6-2 or TRBV6-3 and J usage is TRBJ2-7; no reliable D call. The CDR3 spans 12 residues. Germline assignment: CDR1 MNHEY and CDR2 SVGEGT. V was pared by 5 bases and J by 6 bases, with 11 bases between. This CDR3 reads CASSPFGGEQYF. The CDR3 nucleotides read TGTGCCAGCAGTCCCTTTGGCGGCGAGCAGTACTTC.

The rearrangement joins TRBV5-1 to TRBJ2-3; TRBD2 matches at 9 bases. CDR1 SGHRS and CDR2 YFSETQ come from the germline V gene. The CDR3 runs to 16 residues. Trimming removed 0 bases from V and 6 bases from J; junction bases left unmatched: 8. CDR3 region: CASSLGLAGHGDTQYF. CDR3 coding DNA: TGCGCCAGCAGCTTGGGGCTAGCGGGACATGGGGATACGCAGTATTTT.

This chain uses TRBV7-9 with TRBJ2-1; the match to TRBD2 covers 9 bases. The trim removed 0 bases at V and 6 bases at J, leaving 6 bases unmatched. CDR1 is SEHNR, CDR2 FQNEAQ, per germline (reference sequence). CDR3 size: 16 residues. The CDR3 DNA is TGTGCCAGCAGCTTAGCGGGCGGGAGGGCCTTCAATGAGCAGTTCTTC. This gives the protein CASSLAGGRAFNEQFF.

The rearrangement joins TRBV6-5 to TRBJ1-3; D unresolved. Trimming removed 5 bases from V and 8 bases from J, with 10 bases in between. The CDR3 sequence is 12 residues long. Germline V gives CDR1 MNHEY, CDR2 SVGAGI. The CDR3 sequence is CASSQSGYTIYF. The DNA of the CDR3 is TGTGCCAGCAGTCAATCGGGGTACACCATATATTTT.

The chain carries TRBV21-1 and TRBJ2-7; the table assigns TRBD2, which was not confirmed against the DNA. TRBV21-1 is a known pseudogene. This CDR3 has 18 residues. The DNA for the CDR3 is TGTGCCAGCAGCAAACCCGCCCGGACTAGCGGAAGGGCCTACGAGCAGTACTTC. It specifies CASSKPARTSGRAYEQYF.

The chain carries TRBV10-1 and TRBJ1-1; 8 positions agree with TRBD1. CDR1 is WNHNN, CDR2 SYGVQD, per germline (reference sequence). V dropped 9 bases and J dropped 8; count of bases not matched to a gene: 8. The CDR3 sequence is 12 residues long. CDR3 nucleotides: TGCGCCAGGACCGCAGGGGGCGCGGAAGCTTTCTTT. As protein: CARTAGGAEAFF.